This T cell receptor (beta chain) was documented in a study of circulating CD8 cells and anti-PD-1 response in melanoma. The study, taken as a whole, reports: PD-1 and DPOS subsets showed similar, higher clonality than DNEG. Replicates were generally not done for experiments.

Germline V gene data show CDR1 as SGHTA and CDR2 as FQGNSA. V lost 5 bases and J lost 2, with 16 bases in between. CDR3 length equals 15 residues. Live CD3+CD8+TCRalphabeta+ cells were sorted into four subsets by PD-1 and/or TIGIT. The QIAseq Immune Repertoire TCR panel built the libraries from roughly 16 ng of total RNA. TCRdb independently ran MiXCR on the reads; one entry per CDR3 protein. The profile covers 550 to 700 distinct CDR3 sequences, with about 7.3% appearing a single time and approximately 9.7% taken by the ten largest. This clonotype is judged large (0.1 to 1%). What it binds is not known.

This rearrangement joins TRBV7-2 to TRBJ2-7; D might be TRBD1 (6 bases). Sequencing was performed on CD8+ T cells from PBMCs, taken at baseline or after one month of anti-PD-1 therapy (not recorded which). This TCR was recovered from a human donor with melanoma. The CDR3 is CASSPGTPNPYEQYF. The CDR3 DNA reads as TGTGCCAGCAGCCCCGGGACACCAAATCCCTACGAGCAGTACTTC. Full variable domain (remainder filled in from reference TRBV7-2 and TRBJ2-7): GAGVSQSPSNKVTEKGKDVELRCDPISGHTALYWYRQSLGQGLEFLIYFQGNSAPDKSGLPSDRFSAERTGGSVSTLTIQRTQQEDSAVYLCASSPGTPNPYEQYFGPGTRLTVT.